Listed below are T cell receptor beta chains from one sample, sequenced in a study of T cell repertoires in cytomegalovirus infection. From the reads, TCRdb called clonotypes with MiXCR, one entry per CDR3 protein. The table shows approximately 70,000 distinct CDR3 sequences, with more than 3% occurring only once. Sequencing used PBMCs. These receptors originate from a human donor in good health (CMV status not recorded). Some clones in this sample may be carry-over from other donors' samples. Each CDR3 is given with its conserved first and last residue. A D gene is named only where the DNA matches it firmly. Only some rows state a clone size, as once, few, many or a class for expanded clones.

>NA|16|NA|TRBV12-3/TRBV12-4|TRBJ1-6
TGTGCCAGCAGTCTGGACAGTTCGTCGGGGAATTCACCCCTCCACTTT
CASSLDSSSGNSPLHF
>NA|11|many|TRBV6-1|TRBJ2-5
TGTGCCAGCACCCGACGGGAGACCCAGTACTTC
CASTRRETQYF
>TRBD2|15|many|TRBV7-8|TRBJ2-5
TGTGCCAGCAGCTTAAGCGGGGCGGGGCGAGAGACCCAGTACTTC
CASSLSGAGRETQYF
>TRBD1|14|many|TRBV25-1|TRBJ2-7
TGTGCCAGCAGGGGGGACAGGGGGATTTACGAGCAGTACTTC
CASRGDRGIYEQYF
>TRBD2|12|NA|TRBV29-1|TRBJ2-1
TGCAGCGTGCAGCGGGGCCACAATGAGCAGTTCTTC
CSVQRGHNEQFF
>NA|14|many|TRBV7-2|TRBJ1-1
TGTGCCAGCAGCTTAAGGTCGGGGAGCCATGAAGCTTTCTTT
CASSLRSGSHEAFF
>NA|16|many|TRBV7-2|TRBJ1-1
TGTGCCAGCAGCCTGGGGTGGGGGGGCTATGGAACTGAAGCTTTCTTT
CASSLGWGGYGTEAFF
>NA|12|many|TRBV12-3/TRBV12-4|TRBJ2-2
TGTGCCAGCAGTTTGGCCCGCGGGGAGCTGTTTTTT
CASSLARGELFF
>NA|14|many|TRBV18|TRBJ2-3
TGTGCCAGCTCACCACTTTCAATGTCAGATACGCAGTATTTT
CASSPLSMSDTQYF
>NA|15|NA|TRBV29-1|TRBJ2-1
TGCAGCGTTGCGACAGGATTTTTAAGCTACAATGAGCAGTTCTTC
CSVATGFLSYNEQFF
>TRBD1|13|many|TRBV7-2|TRBJ1-2
TGTGCCAGCAGCCAGTGGAGGGGGCTCGGCTACACCTTC
CASSQWRGLGYTF
>NA|14|many|TRBV6-5|TRBJ2-7
TGTGCCAGCAGTGTACTGACTGACCCCTACGAGCAGTACTTC
CASSVLTDPYEQYF
>NA|14|many|TRBV7-2|TRBJ2-1
TGTGCCAGCAGCTTAGTTCCGGGGAGCAATGAGCAGTTCTTC
CASSLVPGSNEQFF
>NA|12|many|TRBV12-3/TRBV12-4|TRBJ2-1
TGTGCCAGCAGTGAGGACCGGGAGAAGCAGTTCTTC
CASSEDREKQFF
>NA|14|many|TRBV7-8|TRBJ2-7
TGTGCCAGCAGCTTAAGGACAAGGAGCTACGAGCAGTACTTC
CASSLRTRSYEQYF
>TRBD2|14|NA|TRBV29-1|TRBJ2-7
TGCAGCGTCAGGCTAGCGGAGAAATCCTACGAGCAGTACTTC
CSVRLAEKSYEQYF
>TRBD1|16|many|TRBV7-6|TRBJ2-7
TGTGCCAGCAGCTTAGCCCCCGGGACAGGGTTTCACGAGCAGTACTTC
CASSLAPGTGFHEQYF
>NA|14|few|TRBV7-2|TRBJ2-5
TGTGCCAGCAGCCCGACCGGCCCCCAAGAGACCCAGTACTTC
CASSPTGPQETQYF
>NA|15|many|TRBV7-2|TRBJ2-5
TGTGCCAGCAGCTTAATAACGGGGTACCAAGAGACCCAGTACTTC
CASSLITGYQETQYF
>TRBD2|15|few|TRBV7-2|TRBJ2-1
TGTGCCAGCAGCTTAGTGTACGGGGGGGGCAATGAGCAGTTCTTC
CASSLVYGGGNEQFF
>NA|12|few|TRBV7-4|TRBJ2-1
TGTGCCAGCAGCTTAGAGCCCATTGAGCAGTTCTTC
CASSLEPIEQFF
>TRBD2|20|many|TRBV28|TRBJ2-3
TGTGCCAGCAGTCTGGATCTCCCGGGACTAGCGGGAGTAGGGTCAGATACGCAGTATTTT
CASSLDLPGLAGVGSDTQYF
>NA|12|many|TRBV7-2|TRBJ2-3
TGTGCCAGCAGCTTAGGTGCAGATACGCAGTATTTT
CASSLGADTQYF
>TRBD2|15|many|TRBV7-2|TRBJ2-1
TGTGCCAGCAGCTTTCCCCCTAGCGGATACAATGAGCAGTTCTTC
CASSFPPSGYNEQFF
>NA|14|medium-sized|TRBV7-2|TRBJ1-1
TGTGCCAGCAGCTTGGGGGGACAGAACACTGAAGCTTTCTTT
CASSLGGQNTEAFF
>NA|13|many|TRBV7-2|TRBJ2-5
TGTGCCAGCAGCTTAGCGCCATGGGAGACCCAGTACTTC
CASSLAPWETQYF
>NA|16|many|TRBV7-2|TRBJ2-7
TGTGCCAGCAGCTCCGCCGACTACCCGGGATCCTACGAGCAGTACTTC
CASSSADYPGSYEQYF
>NA|12|many|TRBV19|TRBJ2-7
TGTGCCAGTAAGGGGTTAACCTACGAGCAGTACTTC
CASKGLTYEQYF
>TRBD2|17|few|TRBV7-2|TRBJ2-5
TGTGCCAGCAGCCCAGGGGGGACTAGCGGGGCCCCAGAGACCCAGTACTTC
CASSPGGTSGAPETQYF
>NA|14|many|TRBV7-2|TRBJ2-2
TGTGCCAGCAGCTCGAAAACTAACACCGGGGAGCTGTTTTTT
CASSSKTNTGELFF
>NA|14|many|TRBV7-2|TRBJ1-4
TGTGCCAGCAGCTTAGACAGAGTTAATGAAAAACTGTTTTTT
CASSLDRVNEKLFF
>TRBD2|13|few|TRBV20-1|TRBJ2-5
TGCAGTGCTCGACCTAGCGGGGAAGAGACCCAGTACTTC
CSARPSGEETQYF
>NA|14|many|TRBV11-3|TRBJ2-3
TGTGCCAGCAAGCCCCGAGAGAGCACAGATACGCAGTATTTT
CASKPRESTDTQYF
>TRBD2|13|many|TRBV12-3/TRBV12-4|TRBJ2-1
TGTGCCAGCAGTCCTAGCGGAGTCAATGAGCAGTTCTTC
CASSPSGVNEQFF
>TRBD2|18|NA|TRBV28|TRBJ2-1
TGTGCCAGCAGTTCTAGCGGGAGGGCCTTCCTGGACCTTGATGAGCAGTTCTTC
CASSSSGRAFLDLDEQFF
>NA|15|many|TRBV7-8|TRBJ2-7
TGTGCCAGCAGCTTAGAGGCTACCCGACCATACGAGCAGTACTTC
CASSLEATRPYEQYF
>TRBD1|18|many|TRBV11-3|TRBJ2-5
TGTGCCAGCAGCCCCCGCGGCGGGGGACAGGGAATTCCAGAGACCCAGTACTTC
CASSPRGGGQGIPETQYF
>TRBD2|14|many|TRBV7-2|TRBJ2-2
TGTGCCAGCAGCTTTGCTAGCGGCACCGGGGAGCTGTTTTTT
CASSFASGTGELFF
>NA|13|many|TRBV7-2|TRBJ2-1
TGTGCCAGCAGCTGGGGGTCGGGATTCGAGCAGTTCTTC
CASSWGSGFEQFF
>TRBD2|16|once|TRBV7-2|TRBJ2-3
TGTGCCAGCAGCTTAGAGGCTAGCGGGAAACAAGATACGCAGTATTTT
CASSLEASGKQDTQYF
>NA|12|many|TRBV6-5|TRBJ1-2
TGTGCCAGCGGACAGTCCGCCGGGGGCTACACCTTC
CASGQSAGGYTF
>NA|14|many|TRBV7-2|TRBJ2-7
TGTGCCAGCAGCCCAGACAGGCCAATCTACGAGCAGTACTTC
CASSPDRPIYEQYF
>NA|14|many|TRBV7-2|TRBJ2-1
TGTGCCAGCAGCTCACTAGGGGAGGATAATGAGCAGTTCTTC
CASSSLGEDNEQFF
>NA|14|NA|TRBV7-2|TRBJ2-7
TGTGCCAGCAGCCGGCTGGAGAGCTCCTACGAGCAGTACTTC
CASSRLESSYEQYF
>NA|13|many|TRBV20-1|TRBJ2-5
TGCAGTGCTGACCGGACAGTCCAAGAGACCCAGTACTTC
CSADRTVQETQYF
>NA|18|many|TRBV11-2|TRBJ2-4
TGTGCCAGCAGCTTAGGGCCTACCTTTGGTGGCGACAAAAACATTCAGTACTTC
CASSLGPTFGGDKNIQYF
>NA|13|many|TRBV6-5|TRBJ2-5
TGTGCCAGCAGTAAGGGGGGGCGGGAGACCCAGTACTTC
CASSKGGRETQYF